A single sample is the source of the 8 T cell receptor beta chains below, sequenced in a study of chemoradiotherapy in HPV16-positive cancers. Profiled with immunoSEQ multiplex PCR; TCRdb holds only in-frame clones, not every one. The table records 3,000 to 4,000 clones, 79% of them present only once. Sequenced material: tumor tissue, taken from a patient who underwent chemoradiotherapy. The receptors were gathered from a human donor with HPV-associated anogenital cancer.

CDR3 amino acids: CASREQGFGEAFF. The CDR3 bases are TGTGCCAGCAGGGAACAGGGATTTGGTGAAGCTTTCTTT. V and J are TRBV25-1 and TRBJ1-1; TRBD1 is a possible D gene (6 bases). CDR1 is MGHDK, CDR2 SYGVNS, per germline. Trimming removed 6 bases at V and 7 bases at J, with 15 bases between. This CDR3 comprises 13 residues.

This clone was seen once. The rearrangement links TRBV5-4 to TRBJ1-1, with D maybe TRBD1 (6 bases). The CDR3 length is 16 residues. Germline lookup yields CDR1 SGHNT and CDR2 YYREEE (reference sequence). V gave up 3 bases and J gave up 7 bases, with 22 bases separating them. The CDR3 loop reads CASSSTGGAGQIEAFF. The CDR3 nucleotides read TGTGCCAGCAGCTCCACGGGGGGCGCCGGGCAAATTGAAGCTTTCTTT.

The rearrangement uses TRBV10-3 and TRBJ1-1, with D maybe TRBD1 (5 bases). Germline V lookup: CDR1 ENHRY, CDR2 SYGVKD. Trimming took off 5 bases at V and 1 base at J, with 11 bases between the two ends. This CDR3 has 14 amino acids. For the CDR3, the DNA is TGTGCCATCAGTCCCTCTGGGGGGAACACTGAAGCTTTCTTT. This codes for CAISPSGGNTEAFF.

V and J are TRBV18 and TRBJ1-2; no clear D. This CDR3 has 14 amino acids. In germline, CDR1 is KGHSH, CDR2 LQKENI. V was trimmed by 3 bases and J by 6 bases, leaving 14 bases between them. This CDR3 is CASSPVRNEDGYTF. CDR3 DNA sequence: TGTGCCAGCTCACCGGTCAGGAATGAAGATGGCTACACCTTC.

This rearrangement joins TRBV5-1 to TRBJ2-7; 7 nucleotides line up with TRBD1. V was pared by 4 bases and J by 2 bases, with 6 bases of the junction left unmatched. This CDR3 is built from 14 residues. Germline lookup yields CDR1 SGHRS and CDR2 YFSETQ. CDR3 residues: CASSMDRNTYEQYF. DNA for the CDR3: TGCGCCAGCAGCATGGACAGGAACACCTACGAGCAGTACTTC.

The chain employs TRBV7-6 and TRBJ1-1; D not resolved. The CDR3 contains 14 residues. Trimming pared 5 bases from V and 1 base from J, leaving 11 bases between. Germline lookup yields CDR1 SGHVS and CDR2 FNYEAQ. Here the CDR3 reads CASSLSSKNTEAFF. The CDR3, as DNA: TGTGCCAGCAGCCTCTCCAGTAAGAACACTGAAGCTTTCTTT. The whole variable domain, filled in from reference TRBV7-6 and TRBJ1-1, reads GAGVSQSPRYKVTKRGQDVALRCDPISGHVSLYWYRQALGQGPEFLTYFNYEAQQDKSGLPNDRFSAERPEGSISTLTIQRTEQRDSAMYRCASSLSSKNTEAFFGQGTRLTVV.

The chain links TRBV28 to TRBJ2-2; TRBD1 matches 8 bases. The CDR3 is 16 residues long. In germline, CDR1 is MDHEN, CDR2 SYDVKM. Losses at the gene ends were 6 bases for V and 3 bases for J; bases not matched to a gene: 9. The CDR3 is CASSPTTGADTGELFF. CDR3 DNA sequence: TGTGCCAGCAGCCCGACGACAGGGGCTGACACCGGGGAGCTGTTTTTT. Full variable domain (outside the CDR3, taken from reference TRBV28 and TRBJ2-2): DVKVTQSSRYLVKRTGEKVFLECVQDMDHENMFWYRQDPGLGLRLIYFSYDVKMKEKGDIPEGYSVSREKKERFSLILESASTNQTSMYLCASSPTTGADTGELFFGEGSRLTVL.

This chain uses TRBV5-6 with TRBJ2-3, with 16 positions matching TRBD2. CDR1 and CDR2 from the germline V gene are SGHDT and YYEEEE. The CDR3 spans 18 residues. The junction had 11 bases not matched to a gene; V was cut back by 4 bases and J by 6 bases. CDR3 nucleotides: TGTGCCAGCAGCGCTCTTCCTGGGACTAGCGGGAGGGGGGATACGCAGTATTTT. Its translation: CASSALPGTSGRGDTQYF.